This T cell receptor (beta chain) comes out of a study of vaccination effects on CD4 cells after COVID-19. About the study: The median interval between the second dose and post-vaccine sampling was 72 days.

After expansion with viral peptide pools in the ViraFEST assay, antigen-specific CD4+ T cells were sequenced. The culture ran for about eleven days before CD4+ T cells were isolated. Either the BNT162b2 or mRNA-1273 vaccine was given to participants in two doses. Replacing half the medium with IL-2 medium was done on days 3 and 7. TCRdb keeps only in-frame clones here, not all; method: immunoSEQ multiplex PCR. The sample holds tens of thousands of clones, about 80% seen once. Study outcomes and limitations: Clones induced by infection and by vaccine showed marked clonal contraction late after vaccination.

In regard to this clone: The antigen remains unidentified.

This TCR was sampled from a human donor who received a COVID-19 vaccine. This material consisted of CD4+ T cells from PBMCs cultured with HCoV-OC43 spike peptides, taken after COVID-19 vaccination. Subset reported: HCoV-OC43 spike overlapping peptide pool stimulation.

In DNA form, the CDR3 reads TGTGCCAGCAGCTCTGGAAACACCATATATTTT. Its translation is CASSSGNTIYF. This chain uses TRBV7-7 with TRBJ1-3; D is undetermined. The length of the CDR3 is 11 residues. The V end was cut by 4 bases, the J end by 2 bases, with 0 bases between. Germline V gene sequence: CDR1 SSHAT, CDR2 FNYEAQ (reference sequence).